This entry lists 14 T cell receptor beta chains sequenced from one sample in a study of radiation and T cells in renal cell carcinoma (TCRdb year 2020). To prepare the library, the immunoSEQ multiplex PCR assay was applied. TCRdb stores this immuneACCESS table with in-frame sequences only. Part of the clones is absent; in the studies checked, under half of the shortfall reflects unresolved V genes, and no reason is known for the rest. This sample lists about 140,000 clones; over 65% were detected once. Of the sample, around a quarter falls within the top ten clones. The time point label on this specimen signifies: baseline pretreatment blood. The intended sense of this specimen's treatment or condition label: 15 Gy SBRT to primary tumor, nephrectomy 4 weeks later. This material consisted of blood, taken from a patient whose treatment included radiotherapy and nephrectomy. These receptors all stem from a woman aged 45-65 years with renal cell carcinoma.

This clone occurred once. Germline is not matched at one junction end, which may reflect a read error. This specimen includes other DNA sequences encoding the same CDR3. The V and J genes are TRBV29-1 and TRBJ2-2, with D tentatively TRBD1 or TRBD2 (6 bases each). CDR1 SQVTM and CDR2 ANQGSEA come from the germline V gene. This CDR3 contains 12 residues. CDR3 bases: TGCAGCGCTAATACGGGGGCCGGGGAACTGTTTTTT. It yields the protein CSANTGAGELFF.

The CDR3 loop reads CASSQEAGGLSGYTF. DNA of the CDR3: TGTGCCAGCAGCCAAGAGGCAGGGGGACTGAGTGGCTACACCTTC. This chain connects TRBV14 to TRBJ1-2; 7 bases are shared with TRBD1. Germline loops: CDR1 SGHDN, CDR2 FVKESK. The CDR3 is 15 amino acids. The V and J ends lost 0 bases and 7 bases, in that order; junction bases with no gene match: 8.

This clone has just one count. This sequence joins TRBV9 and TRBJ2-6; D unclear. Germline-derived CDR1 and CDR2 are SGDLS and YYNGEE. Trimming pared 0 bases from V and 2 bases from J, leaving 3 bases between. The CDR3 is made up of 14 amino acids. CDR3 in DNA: TGTGCCAGCAGCGTAGGCACTGGGGCCAACGTCCTGACTTTC. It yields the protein CASSVGTGANVLTF.

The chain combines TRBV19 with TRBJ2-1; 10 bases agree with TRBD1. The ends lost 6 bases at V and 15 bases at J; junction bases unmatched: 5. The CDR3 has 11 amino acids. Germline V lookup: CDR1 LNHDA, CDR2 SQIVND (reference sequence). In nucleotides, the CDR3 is TGTGCCAGTAGACAAGGGACAGGGGTGTTCTTC. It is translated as CASRQGTGVFF.

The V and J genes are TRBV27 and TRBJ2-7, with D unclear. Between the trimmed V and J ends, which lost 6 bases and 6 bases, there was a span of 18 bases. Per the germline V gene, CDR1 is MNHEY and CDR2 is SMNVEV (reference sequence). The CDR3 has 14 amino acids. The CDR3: CASRTPGLGGEQYF. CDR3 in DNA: TGTGCCAGCAGAACCCCCGGGCTAGGTGGCGAGCAGTACTTC.

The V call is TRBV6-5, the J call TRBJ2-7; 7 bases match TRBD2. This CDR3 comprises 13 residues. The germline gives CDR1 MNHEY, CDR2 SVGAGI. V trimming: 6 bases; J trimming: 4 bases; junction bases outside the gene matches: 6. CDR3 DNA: TGTGCCAGCAGCACGAGCGGGACTTACGAGCAGTACTTC. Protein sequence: CASSTSGTYEQYF.

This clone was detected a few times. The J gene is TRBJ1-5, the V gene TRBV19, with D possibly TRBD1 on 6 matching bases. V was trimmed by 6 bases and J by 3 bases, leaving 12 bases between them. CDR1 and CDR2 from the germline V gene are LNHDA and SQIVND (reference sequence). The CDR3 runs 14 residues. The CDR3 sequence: CASRLTGLNQPQHF. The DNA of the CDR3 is TGTGCCAGTAGATTGACAGGACTCAATCAGCCCCAGCATTTT.

CDR3 bases: TGTGCCAGCTCACCTACCCGGGACAGCACCTACGAGCAGTACTTC. As protein: CASSPTRDSTYEQYF. The chain employs TRBV18 and TRBJ2-7; the match to TRBD1 covers 7 bases. There are 15 residues in the CDR3. CDR1 and CDR2 from the germline V gene are KGHSH and LQKENI. Trimming cost V 3 bases and J 2 bases; bases outside gene matches: 7.

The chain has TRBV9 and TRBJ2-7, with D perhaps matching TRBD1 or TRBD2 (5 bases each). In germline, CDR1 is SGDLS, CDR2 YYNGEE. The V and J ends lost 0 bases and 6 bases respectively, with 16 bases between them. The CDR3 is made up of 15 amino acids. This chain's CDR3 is CASSVATGTQSEQYF. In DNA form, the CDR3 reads TGTGCCAGCAGCGTAGCTACTGGGACCCAATCCGAGCAGTACTTC. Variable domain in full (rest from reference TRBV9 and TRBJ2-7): DSGVTQTPKHLITATGQRVTLRCSPRSGDLSVYWYQQSLDQGLQFLIQYYNGEERAKGNILERFSAQQFPDLHSELNLSSLELGDSALYFCASSVATGTQSEQYFGPGTRLTVT.

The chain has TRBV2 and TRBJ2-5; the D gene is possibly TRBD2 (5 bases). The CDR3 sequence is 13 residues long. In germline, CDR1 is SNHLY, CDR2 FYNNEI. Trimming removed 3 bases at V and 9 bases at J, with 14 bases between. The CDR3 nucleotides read TGTGCCAGCAGTGATGAAGAAGTCGGGGCCCAGTACTTC. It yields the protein CASSDEEVGAQYF.

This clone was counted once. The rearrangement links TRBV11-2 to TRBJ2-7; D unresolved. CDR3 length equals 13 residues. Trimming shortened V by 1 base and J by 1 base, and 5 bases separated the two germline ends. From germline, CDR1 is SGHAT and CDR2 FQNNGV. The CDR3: CASSLAISYEQYF. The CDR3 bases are TGTGCCAGCAGCTTAGCCATTTCCTACGAGCAGTACTTC.

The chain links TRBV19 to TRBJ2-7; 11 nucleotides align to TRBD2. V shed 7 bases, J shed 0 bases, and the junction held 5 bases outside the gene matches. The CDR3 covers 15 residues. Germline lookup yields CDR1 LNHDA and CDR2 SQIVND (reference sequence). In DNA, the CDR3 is TGTGCCAGTACGCCAACTAGCGGGAGCTCCTACGAGCAGTACTTC. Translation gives CASTPTSGSSYEQYF.

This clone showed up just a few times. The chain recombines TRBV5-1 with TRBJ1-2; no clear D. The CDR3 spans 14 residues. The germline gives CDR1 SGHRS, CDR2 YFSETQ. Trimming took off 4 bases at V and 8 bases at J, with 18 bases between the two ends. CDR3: CASSQVSASRGYTF. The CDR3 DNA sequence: TGCGCCAGCAGCCAAGTGAGCGCCAGTAGGGGCTACACCTTC. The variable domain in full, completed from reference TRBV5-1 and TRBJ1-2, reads KAGVTQTPRYLIKTRGQQVTLSCSPISGHRSVSWYQQTPGQGLQFLFEYFSETQRNKGNFPGRFSGRQFSNSRSEMNVSTLELGDSALYLCASSQVSASRGYTFGSGTRLTVV.

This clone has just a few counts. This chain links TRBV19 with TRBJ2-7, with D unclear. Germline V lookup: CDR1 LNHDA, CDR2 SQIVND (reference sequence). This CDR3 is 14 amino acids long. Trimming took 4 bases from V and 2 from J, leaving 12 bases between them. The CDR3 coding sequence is TGTGCCAGTAGTAGAGCAGCCCTAACCTACGAGCAGTACTTC. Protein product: CASSRAALTYEQYF.